This T cell receptor (beta chain) was obtained from a study of molecular identifiers for immune sequencing clone quantification. Study-wide background: RNA, taken in replicates from approximately 20,000 or 98,000 naive CD8 cells, was split five ways, with four sequenced.

CDR3 length: 12 amino acids. The germline V and J ends were trimmed by 11 bases and 9 bases, with 17 bases remaining between them. Germline V gene data show CDR1 as LNHDA and CDR2 as SQIVND (reference sequence). As to this clonotype: Antigen: not known.

Findings of the study overall: Whereas naive cells kept under 1% of molecules in clones above 20 RNA copies, such clones held over 97% in effectors. Highly expanded clone sizes could end up underestimated if a barcode were shared by identical TCR molecules.

TCRdb analysed the PCR reads with MiXCR anew, one entry per CDR3 protein. The repertoire holds about 60,000 distinct CDR3 sequences, less than 20% seen once, with 1.5% in the top ten. Naive CD8 T cells were picked out by sorting for CD8+CD4-CCR7+CD45RA+. The gene calls are TRBV19 and TRBJ2-1; D is perhaps TRBD1 (5 bases). The sequence was obtained from a human donor in good health. Some libraries in this study had Jurkat cell RNA spiked in. Sequenced material: naive CD8+ T cells from blood, with Jurkat cell RNA spiked in. Subset here: FACS-sorted CD8+CD4-CCR7+CD45RA+ naive T cells. The CDR3 region is CAVGPGLSEQFF. Here the CDR3 DNA reads TGTGCCGTGGGGCCAGGGTTAAGTGAGCAGTTCTTC.